These 12 T cell receptor beta chains originate from one sample sequenced in a study of CD8 T cells in Susac syndrome. A quantity of roughly 0.5 to 1 ug RNA underwent reverse transcription using random hexamers. Using its own MiXCR run on the immunoSEQ multiplex PCR reads, TCRdb lists one record per CDR3 protein. Counted here are about 66,000 distinct CDR3 sequences, just under 95% occurring once; the ten biggest clones make up 0.5% to 0.7%. The material sequenced was CD8+ T cells from PBMCs. The receptors derive from a human donor with multiple sclerosis.

The J gene is TRBJ2-3, the V gene TRBV30, with D possibly matching TRBD2 (6 bases). The germline CDR1 and CDR2 sequences are GTSNPN and SVGIG (reference sequence). The CDR3 extends over 15 amino acids. Trimming took 3 bases from V and 4 from J, leaving 17 bases between them. CDR3 loop: CAWSGGTSGADTQYF. CDR3 nucleotides: TGTGCCTGGAGCGGCGGGACTTCCGGCGCAGATACGCAGTATTTT.

The chain employs TRBV7-9 and TRBJ2-1; D call uncertain. Germline loops: CDR1 SEHNR, CDR2 FQNEAQ (reference sequence). V was clipped by 4 bases and J by 8 bases, with 12 bases between them. The CDR3 loop spans 13 amino acids. In DNA, the CDR3 is TGTGCCAGCAGCTCGGACGGTTCCTATGAGCAGTTCTTC. Encoded protein: CASSSDGSYEQFF.

The V call is TRBV10-3, the J call TRBJ2-5; maybe TRBD1 (5 bases). Germline CDR1 reads ENHRY; CDR2 reads SYGVKD. The germline V and J ends were trimmed by 4 bases and 2 bases, with 8 bases remaining between them. The CDR3 is 13 amino acids. CDR3 DNA: TGTGCCATCAGTGTGTCAGGGCAAGAGACCCAGTACTTC. The encoded protein is CAISVSGQETQYF.

The J gene is TRBJ2-1, the V gene TRBV3-1, with D uncertain. The germline V gene encodes CDR1 LGHDT and CDR2 YNNKEL (reference sequence). The CDR3 spans 13 residues. V lost 0 bases, J lost 6 bases, and 6 bases lay in between. The CDR3 region is CASSQEGGNEQFF. In DNA form, the CDR3 reads TGTGCCAGCAGCCAAGAAGGCGGCAATGAGCAGTTCTTC.

The genes are TRBV28 and TRBJ2-5; TRBD1 matches 9 bases. This CDR3 has 16 residues. Germline V gene data show CDR1 as MDHEN and CDR2 as SYDVKM. With 5 bases clipped from V and 2 bases from J, the junction kept 9 bases outside the gene matches. The chain's CDR3 is CASSARDRVSQETQYF. The CDR3 DNA is TGTGCCAGCAGTGCCCGGGACAGGGTTTCGCAAGAGACCCAGTACTTC.

This clonotype occurred once. The V and J genes are TRBV29-1 and TRBJ1-1, with TRBD1 matching 8 bases. Losses at the gene ends were 3 bases for V and 6 bases for J; bases not matched to a gene: 6. The CDR3 has 13 residues. Germline-derived CDR1 and CDR2 are SQVTM and ANQGSEA. CDR3 amino acids: CSVDPGGLAEAFF. The DNA for the CDR3 is TGCAGCGTTGACCCAGGGGGCTTGGCTGAAGCTTTCTTT.

The rearrangement links TRBV27 to TRBJ2-2, with 7 bases lining up with TRBD1. V shed 4 bases and J 1 base; nucleotides not matched to a gene: 6. The CDR3 sequence is 16 residues long. Germline values: CDR1 MNHEY, CDR2 SMNVEV (reference sequence). The CDR3 sequence is CASSSEGALNTGELFF. The CDR3 DNA is TGTGCCAGCAGTTCCGAGGGGGCTTTGAACACCGGGGAGCTGTTTTTT.

The chain joins TRBV27 to TRBJ1-4; no reliable D call. Trimming stripped 5 bases from V and 0 bases from J, with 4 bases between. The CDR3 consists of 13 residues. Germline CDR1 reads MNHEY; CDR2 reads SMNVEV (reference sequence). CDR3 bases: TGTGCCAGCAGTCCATCAACTAATGAAAAACTGTTTTTT. It encodes CASSPSTNEKLFF.

This clonotype appeared once. The CDR3 is CASSQGYSSYEQYF. CDR3 in DNA: TGCGCCAGCAGCCAAGGGTACAGCTCCTACGAGCAGTACTTC. The rearrangement joins TRBV4-3 to TRBJ2-7; D unclear. Germline lookup yields CDR1 LGHNA and CDR2 YSLEER. This CDR3 has 14 amino acids. V was shortened by 1 base and J by 0 bases, with 7 bases between the two germline ends.

This chain connects TRBV24-1 to TRBJ2-4, with D perhaps matching TRBD1 (6 bases). Trimming left V 3 bases short and J 0 bases short, with 11 bases between. The CDR3 is 16 amino acids. Germline V CDR1 and CDR2: KGHDR, SFDVKD. CDR3 nucleotide sequence: TGTGCCACCAGTGATGGACAGATACTAGCCAAAAACATTCAGTACTTC. Protein sequence: CATSDGQILAKNIQYF.

This clonotype was counted a single time. The chain combines TRBV20-1 with TRBJ1-1; no definite D call. Germline-derived CDR1 and CDR2 are DFQATT and SNEGSKA (reference sequence). This CDR3 spans 17 amino acids. Trimming removed 0 bases at V and 0 bases at J, with 17 bases between. This CDR3 is CSARDPFGKNMNTEAFF. The CDR3 DNA follows: TGCAGTGCTAGAGATCCGTTTGGGAAAAATATGAACACTGAAGCTTTCTTT.

The rearrangement joins TRBV5-1 to TRBJ2-1; D gene ambiguous. The CDR3 runs to 15 residues. CDR1 is SGHRS, CDR2 YFSETQ, per germline. With 0 bases removed from V and 0 bases from J, the gap between germline ends came to 7 bases. In DNA, the CDR3 is TGCGCCAGCAGCTTGGCCCCTAGCTCCTACAATGAGCAGTTCTTC. It is translated as CASSLAPSSYNEQFF.